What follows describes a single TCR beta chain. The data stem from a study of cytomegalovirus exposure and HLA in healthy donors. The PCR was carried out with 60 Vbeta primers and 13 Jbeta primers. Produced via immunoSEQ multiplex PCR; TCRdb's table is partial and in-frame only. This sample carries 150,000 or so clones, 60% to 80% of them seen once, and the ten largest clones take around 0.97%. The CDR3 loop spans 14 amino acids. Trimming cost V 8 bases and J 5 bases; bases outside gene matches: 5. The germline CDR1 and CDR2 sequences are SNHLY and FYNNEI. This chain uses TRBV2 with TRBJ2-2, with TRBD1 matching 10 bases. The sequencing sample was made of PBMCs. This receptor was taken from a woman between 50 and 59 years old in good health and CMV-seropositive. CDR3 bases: TGTGCCAGCGAAGGGACAGGGGAAACCGGGGAGCTGTTTTTT. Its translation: CASEGTGETGELFF.